Each of the 29 T cell receptor beta chains below was sequenced from the same sample in a study of T cells in Graves' hyperthyroidism and ophthalmopathy. It was RNA transcripts that yielded the amplified TCR beta CDR3 regions. HTBI primers were the set used in a first-round RT-PCR of the TCR CDR3. MiXCR, applied by TCRdb to the multiplex PCR reads, yields one record per CDR3 protein. The sample lists some 620,000 distinct CDR3 sequences, around 15% seen once, with around 4% in the top ten. Input material: blood. These receptors were taken from a woman aged 25 to 39 with Graves' hyperthyroidism.

This clonotype appeared a few times. The J gene is TRBJ1-2, the V gene TRBV14; D might be TRBD1 (6 bases). This CDR3 has 13 amino acids. Looked up from germline, CDR1 is SGHDN and CDR2 is FVKESK. Trimming took off 4 bases at V and 8 bases at J, with 14 bases between the two ends. CDR3 amino acids: CASSLEQGYGYTF. In nucleotides, the CDR3 is TGTGCCAGCAGCCTAGAACAGGGTTACGGCTACACCTTC.

The chain combines TRBV2 with TRBJ1-4, with D perhaps matching TRBD1 (5 bases). The V end lost 2 bases, the J end lost 5 bases, and 12 bases lay between the germline ends. Germline CDR1 is SNHLY and CDR2 is FYNNEI. CDR3 length: 15 amino acids. The DNA of the CDR3 is TGTGCCAGCAGTGAACCGGGACTGAGAAATGAAAAACTGTTTTTT. This codes for CASSEPGLRNEKLFF.

The sample holds many counts of this clonotype. This sequence joins TRBV24-1 and TRBJ2-1; D remains ambiguous. The V end was cut by 9 bases, the J end by 9 bases, with 17 bases between. This CDR3 spans 13 amino acids. The germline CDR1 and CDR2 sequences are KGHDR and SFDVKD. CDR3 residues: CATLGRAQGEQFF. CDR3 bases: TGTGCCACCCTGGGAAGGGCACAAGGTGAGCAGTTCTTC.

This clonotype has only a few counts. V usage is TRBV6-5 and J usage is TRBJ2-7, with D perhaps TRBD1 or TRBD2 (6 bases each). The CDR3 length is 14 residues. Germline CDR1 MNHEY, CDR2 SVGAGI. V lost 2 bases to trimming and J lost 1 base, with 9 bases between them. The CDR3 nucleotides are TGTGCCAGCAGTTACCGGGGGCCTTCCTACGAGCAGTACTTC. Translation gives CASSYRGPSYEQYF.

As to this clonotype: A much larger clone lies a single base off, so this may be a read error. This chain connects TRBV7-9 to TRBJ2-3, with TRBD2 matching over 9 bases. V was clipped by 4 bases and J by 4 bases; unmatched bases: 15. CDR1 and CDR2 (germline): SEHNR, FQNEAQ (reference sequence). The CDR3 runs to 18 residues. CDR3 in amino acids: CASSSGGTSRSTSDTQYF. The CDR3, as DNA: TGTGCCAGCAGCTCCGGTGGGACTAGCAGGAGTACGTCAGATACGCAGTATTTT.

The chain has TRBV6-2 or TRBV6-3 and TRBJ2-1, with 11 bases identical to TRBD2. V shed 4 bases and J 9 bases; nucleotides not matched to a gene: 8. CDR1 MNHEY and CDR2 SVGEGT come from the germline V gene. The length of the CDR3 is 15 residues. As DNA, the CDR3 is TGTGCCAGCAGTTTCGGGACTAGCGGCTCCATTGAGCAGTTCTTC. This codes for CASSFGTSGSIEQFF.

Ten or more counts support this clonotype. The chain joins TRBV28 to TRBJ1-1, with a possible D match to TRBD1 (5 bases). The germline V gene has CDR1 MDHEN and CDR2 SYDVKM. V dropped 7 bases and J dropped 9 bases, with 24 bases sitting between them. The CDR3 runs 15 residues. The CDR3: CASISRGLARYKAFF. CDR3 in DNA: TGTGCCAGCATCTCGCGGGGACTGGCCAGGTATAAAGCTTTCTTT.

There are a few counts of this clonotype. The chain carries TRBV5-6 and TRBJ2-2; 7 bases line up with TRBD2. Germline V CDR1 and CDR2: SGHDT, YYEEEE. CDR3 size: 16 residues. The V segment lost 6 bases and the J segment 1 base; nucleotides outside the gene matches: 9. In nucleotides, the CDR3 is TGTGCCAGCACCTCCCTGGGGGAGGGGAACACCGGGGAGCTGTTTTTT. Protein product: CASTSLGEGNTGELFF.

The rearrangement uses TRBV5-1 and TRBJ2-3; possibly TRBD1 or TRBD2 for D (5 bases each). Between the trimmed V and J ends, which lost 1 base and 2 bases, there was a span of 14 bases. The CDR3 runs 16 residues. In germline, CDR1 is SGHRS, CDR2 YFSETQ. The CDR3 spells CASSLRGYGDTDTQYF. In DNA, the CDR3 is TGCGCCAGCAGCTTGAGGGGCTACGGGGACACAGATACGCAGTATTTT.

This clonotype has ten or more counts. The rearrangement uses TRBV6-2 or TRBV6-3 and TRBJ2-7; D is ambiguous. V was trimmed by 2 bases and J by 12 bases, leaving 17 bases between them. Germline V gene sequence: CDR1 MNHEY, CDR2 SVGEGT. CDR3 size: 13 residues. The CDR3 sequence is CASSYLGSSRAYF. The DNA for the CDR3 is TGTGCCAGCAGTTACCTGGGCTCAAGTCGAGCGTACTTC.

As to this clonotype: Since no conserved phenylalanine or tryptophan closes the CDR3, a read error is the likely cause. The chain is built from TRBV20-1 and TRBJ2-2; 7 nucleotides line up with TRBD2. The V segment lost 5 bases and the J segment 0 bases; nucleotides outside the gene matches: 6. CDR1 and CDR2 (germline): DFQATT, SNEGSKA (reference sequence). The CDR3 runs to 15 residues. Here the CDR3 DNA reads TGCAGTGCTTATCCCCGGGGGGCGAACACCGGGGAGCTGTTTCTT. Its protein product is CSAYPRGANTGELFL.

The chain recombines TRBV27 with TRBJ2-1, with D possibly TRBD2 on 7 matching bases. The CDR3 sequence is 15 residues long. Germline CDR1 MNHEY, CDR2 SMNVEV (reference sequence). Trimming removed 0 bases at V and 7 bases at J, with 13 bases between. CDR3 bases: TGTGCCAGCAGTTTATCAGGGGGGGGGGGAAATGAGCAGTTCTTC. This encodes CASSLSGGGGNEQFF.

This clonotype was counted between two and nine times. This chain links TRBV6-1 with TRBJ1-4; 7 bases align to TRBD1. The V gene end was trimmed by 6 bases and the J gene end by 1 base; junction bases not matched to a gene: 5. The germline CDR1 and CDR2 sequences are MNHNS and SASEGT. The CDR3 has 15 residues. CDR3 in DNA: TGTGCCAGCAGACTCGGGACAGTAACTAATGAAAAACTGTTTTTT. Its translation: CASRLGTVTNEKLFF.

This clonotype turned up a few times. J is TRBJ2-5 and V is TRBV13; 14 bases are a match to TRBD2. V shed 5 bases, J shed 5 bases, and the junction held 7 bases outside the gene matches. Germline V gene lookup returns CDR1 PRHDT and CDR2 FYEKMQ (reference sequence). The CDR3 loop spans 16 amino acids. CDR3 DNA sequence: TGTGCCAGCAGCCCCCGACTAGCGGGAGGGTTCGAGACCCAGTACTTC. It codes for CASSPRLAGGFETQYF. The full variable domain, its missing parts supplied by reference TRBV13 and TRBJ2-5, is AAGVIQSPRHLIKEKRETATLKCYPIPRHDTVYWYQQGPGQDPQFLISFYEKMQSDKGSIPDRFSAQQFSDYHSELNMSSLELGDSALYFCASSPRLAGGFETQYFGPGTRLLVL.

In its sample, this clonotype was seen many times. The chain links TRBV20-1 to TRBJ2-5; 7 bases match TRBD2. CDR3 length: 13 residues. With 5 bases clipped from V and 5 bases from J, the junction kept 8 bases outside the gene matches. The germline V gene encodes CDR1 DFQATT and CDR2 SNEGSKA (reference sequence). The CDR3 loop reads CSAASLGGETQYF. Written as DNA, the CDR3 is TGCAGTGCTGCCTCTCTGGGGGGGGAGACCCAGTACTTC.

Of note for this clonotype: This may come from a read error, since a much larger clone is one base off. V is TRBV20-1 and J is TRBJ2-2, with a tentative D call TRBD1 (7 bases). This CDR3 has 14 amino acids. Trimming removed 0 bases at V and 7 bases at J, with 12 bases between. Germline V gene lookup returns CDR1 DFQATT and CDR2 SNEGSKA (reference sequence). The CDR3, as DNA: TGCAGTGCTAGAGAGACAGGGCGGGACGGGGAGCTGTTTTTT. Residues: CSARETGRDGELFF.

The table lists this clonotype with a few counts. V gene TRBV29-1 combines with J gene TRBJ2-5, with D possibly TRBD2 on 6 matching bases. This CDR3 is built from 12 residues. Germline CDR1 SQVTM, CDR2 ANQGSEA. The CDR3 reads CSTGGSMETQYF. As DNA, the CDR3 is TGCAGTACCGGGGGTTCTATGGAGACCCAGTACTTC.

The chain couples TRBV7-2 to TRBJ1-2, with 9 positions matching TRBD1. Trimming removed 7 bases from V and 9 bases from J; junction bases left unmatched: 9. The CDR3 extends over 13 amino acids. Germline CDR1 and CDR2: SGHTA and FQGNSA. DNA of the CDR3: TGTGCCAGCACCAAGGACAGGGGAGAGCGCTACACCTTC. Its protein product is CASTKDRGERYTF.

This clonotype has ten or more counts. The chain combines TRBV2 with TRBJ2-3, with D perhaps TRBD2 (6 bases). Germline values: CDR1 SNHLY, CDR2 FYNNEI. Deletions cut 6 bases from V and 11 bases from J, with 24 bases between. This CDR3 spans 15 amino acids. Written as DNA, the CDR3 is TGTGCCAGCAGGGTATATAGCGGCCAAGGGGTAGAGCAGTATTTT. This sequence encodes CASRVYSGQGVEQYF.

This clonotype was observed at least ten times. The rearrangement uses TRBV4-1 and TRBJ2-7; D gene ambiguous. The ends were cut back, 1 base at V and 2 bases at J, with 9 bases in the middle. Germline V gene data show CDR1 as MGHRA and CDR2 as YSYEKL. This CDR3 region has 14 residues. The CDR3 reads CASSQVPRTYEQYF. CDR3 coding DNA: TGCGCCAGCAGCCAAGTTCCCAGAACCTACGAGCAGTACTTC.

This clonotype came up a few times. The chain links TRBV29-1 to TRBJ1-2; TRBD1 is a possible D gene (5 bases). Germline V gene lookup returns CDR1 SQVTM and CDR2 ANQGSEA. The CDR3 totals 13 residues. V was trimmed by 0 bases and J by 8 bases, leaving 13 bases between them. CDR3 sequence reads: CSVEEGGSMGYTF. Written as DNA, the CDR3 is TGCAGCGTTGAAGAGGGGGGATCAATGGGCTACACCTTC.

A few counts support this clonotype. This chain connects TRBV5-6 to TRBJ1-2; no clear D. The CDR3 has 14 residues. Germline-derived CDR1 and CDR2 are SGHDT and YYEEEE. V lost 2 bases, J lost 4 bases, and 12 bases lay in between. CDR3 protein: CASSLPSQSYGYTF. As DNA, the CDR3 is TGTGCCAGCAGCTTACCCAGCCAAAGCTATGGCTACACCTTC.

Only a few counts were recorded for this clonotype. The CDR3 DNA follows: TGTGCCAGCAGCTTTTATTCGGTCGGCTACACCTTC. It yields the protein CASSFYSVGYTF. This rearrangement joins TRBV7-9 to TRBJ1-2; unclear D gene. The CDR3 loop spans 12 amino acids. V shed 3 bases and J shed 8 bases, with 10 bases lying between them. The germline V gene has CDR1 SEHNR and CDR2 FQNEAQ (reference sequence).

There are a few counts of this clonotype. The chain is built from TRBV28 and TRBJ1-5; D not certain. Germline V CDR1 and CDR2: MDHEN, SYDVKM. This CDR3 comprises 16 residues. V lost 4 bases to trimming and J lost 2 bases, with 15 bases between them. Written as DNA, the CDR3 is TGTGCCAGCAGTTCTCCACATGGGGAGGGCAATCAGCCCCAGCATTTT. This translates into CASSSPHGEGNQPQHF.

This clonotype has more than one count but fewer than ten. V usage is TRBV13 and J usage is TRBJ2-7; D is undetermined. V gave up 1 base and J gave up 2 bases, with 12 bases separating them. This CDR3 region has 15 residues. CDR1 is PRHDT and CDR2 is FYEKMQ in the germline V gene (reference sequence). CDR3 sequence (DNA): TGTGCCAGCAGCTTAGAAACCACCCCCCCCTACGAGCAGTACTTC. This encodes CASSLETTPPYEQYF.

This clonotype was detected a few times. The chain recombines TRBV7-8 with TRBJ2-3, with a possible D match to TRBD2 (5 bases). Germline CDR1 reads SGHVS; CDR2 reads FQNEAQ. Deletions cut 5 bases from V and 3 bases from J, with 9 bases between. The CDR3 covers 13 residues. The CDR3 here is CASSVGETDTQYF. CDR3 nucleotides: TGTGCCAGCAGCGTGGGAGAGACAGATACGCAGTATTTT.

The chain employs TRBV28 and TRBJ1-2; 7 positions match TRBD1. Looked up from germline, CDR1 is MDHEN and CDR2 is SYDVKM. V dropped 8 bases and J dropped 5; count of bases not matched to a gene: 14. The CDR3 is 15 residues long. The CDR3 nucleotides are TGTGCCAGCGGCGCGGGGACAGACAACTTTTATGGCTACACCTTC. It translates to CASGAGTDNFYGYTF.

This rearrangement joins TRBV12-3 or TRBV12-4 to TRBJ2-7; tentative D call: TRBD1 (6 bases). This CDR3 has 14 residues. Trimming left V 7 bases short and J 1 base short, with 14 bases between. As DNA, the CDR3 is TGTGCCAGCACCCTCGACAGGCCTTCCTACGAGCAGTACTTC. Its protein product is CASTLDRPSYEQYF.

At least ten counts were recorded for this clonotype. V gene TRBV20-1 combines with J gene TRBJ1-5; D ambiguous. The length of the CDR3 is 12 residues. The germline V and J ends were trimmed by 4 bases and 2 bases, with 6 bases remaining between them. Germline loops: CDR1 DFQATT, CDR2 SNEGSKA (reference sequence). The CDR3 DNA reads as TGCAGTGCTAAAGTGGGCAATCAGCCCCAGCATTTT. This translates into CSAKVGNQPQHF.